This TCR beta chain comes out of a study of cytomegalovirus exposure and HLA in healthy donors. Donors likely had unrecorded immune exposures despite being nominally healthy when sampled. With 60 Vbeta and 13 Jbeta primers, the PCR was carried out. Sequencing was performed with immunoSEQ multiplex PCR; in TCRdb, only in-frame clones are kept and a portion is missing. The table includes roughly 150,000 clones, over 80% detected once. The clonotype comes from a male donor in good health and CMV-seronegative. Sequencing was carried out using PBMCs.

The CDR3 reads CATSLQGPGLHEQYF. CDR3 DNA sequence: TGTGCCACCAGCCTACAGGGCCCAGGGCTCCACGAGCAGTACTTC. The chain has TRBV15 and TRBJ2-7; tentative D call: TRBD1 (6 bases). CDR1 LNHNV and CDR2 YYDKDF come from the germline V gene (reference sequence). Trimming pared 5 bases from V and 5 bases from J, leaving 19 bases between. This CDR3 is 15 amino acids long.